This T cell receptor (beta chain) was captured by sequencing in a study of Ad26.COV2.S vaccination and SARS-CoV-2 variants. Overall study: Each vaccinee took Ad26.COV2.S intramuscularly, once or twice 56 days apart.

J lost 5 bases, V lost 5 bases, and 14 bases had no gene match. The CDR3 spans 18 residues. Germline CDR1 is MNHEY and CDR2 is SVGEGT. With respect to this clone: Its specificity is not known.

Study-wide results and caveats: Total T cell responses were possibly underestimated by TCR breadth and depth analyses. Recipients given vaccine exceeded placebo recipients in spike-specific TCR breadth.

Libraries were prepared by immunoSEQ multiplex PCR; TCRdb keeps only in-frame clonotypes and omits some of them. The repertoire holds some 390,000 clones, 70% to 90% seen once, with under 4% in the top ten. Treatment of the sample: roughly 19 received Ad26.COV2.S at low or high dose, single or two shots; 5 received placebo; per-sample allocation not given. Following the first vaccine or placebo injection, samples were taken on day 63. The donor was a Boston adult aged 18-55 years. The sequence derives from a person between 18 and 59 years old who received the Ad26.COV2.S COVID-19 vaccine or a placebo. Sequences were derived from peripheral blood, sampled in a trial of Ad26.COV2.S vaccine versus placebo. The rearrangement uses TRBV6-2 or TRBV6-3 and TRBJ2-5, with 13 nucleotides matching TRBD2. The CDR3 DNA is TGTGCCAGCAGTACACTCACCGGGACTAGCGGGGTGGCGGAGACCCAGTACTTC. Amino acids: CASSTLTGTSGVAETQYF.